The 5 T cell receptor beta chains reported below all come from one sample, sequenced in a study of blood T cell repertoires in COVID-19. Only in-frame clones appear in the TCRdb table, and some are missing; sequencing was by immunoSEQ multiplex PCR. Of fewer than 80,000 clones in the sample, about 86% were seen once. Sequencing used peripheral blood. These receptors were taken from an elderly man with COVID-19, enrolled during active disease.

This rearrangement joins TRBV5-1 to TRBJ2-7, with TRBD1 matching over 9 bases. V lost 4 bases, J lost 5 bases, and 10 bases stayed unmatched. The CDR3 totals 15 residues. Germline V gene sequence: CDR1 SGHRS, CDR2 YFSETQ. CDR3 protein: CASSRTGTGFHEQYF. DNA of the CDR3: TGCGCCAGCAGCCGAACCGGGACAGGGTTTCACGAGCAGTACTTC.

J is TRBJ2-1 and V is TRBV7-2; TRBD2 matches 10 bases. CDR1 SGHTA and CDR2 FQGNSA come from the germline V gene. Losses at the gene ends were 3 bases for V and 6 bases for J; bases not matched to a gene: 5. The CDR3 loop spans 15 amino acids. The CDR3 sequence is CASSFQRGGPNEQFF. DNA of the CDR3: TGTGCCAGCAGCTTTCAGCGGGGGGGCCCCAATGAGCAGTTCTTC. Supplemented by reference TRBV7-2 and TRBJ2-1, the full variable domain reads GAGVSQSPSNKVTEKGKDVELRCDPISGHTALYWYRQSLGQGLEFLIYFQGNSAPDKSGLPSDRFSAERTGGSVSTLTIQRTQQEDSAVYLCASSFQRGGPNEQFFGPGTRLTVL.

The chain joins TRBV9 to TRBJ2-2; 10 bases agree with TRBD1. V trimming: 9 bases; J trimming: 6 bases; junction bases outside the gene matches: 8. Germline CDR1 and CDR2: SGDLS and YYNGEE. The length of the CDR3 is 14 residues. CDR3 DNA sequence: TGTGCCACCTCCCGGACAGGGGGAGCCGGGGAGCTGTTTTTT. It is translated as CATSRTGGAGELFF.

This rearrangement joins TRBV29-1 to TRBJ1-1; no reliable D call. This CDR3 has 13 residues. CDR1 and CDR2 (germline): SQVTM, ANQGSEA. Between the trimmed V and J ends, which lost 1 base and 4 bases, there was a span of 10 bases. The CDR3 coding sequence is TGCAGCGTTGAAGCAGTTATTGGCACTGAAGCTTTCTTT. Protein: CSVEAVIGTEAFF. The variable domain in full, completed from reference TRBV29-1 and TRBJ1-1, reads SAVISQKPSRDICQRGTSLTIQCQVDSQVTMMFWYRQQPGQSLTLIATANQGSEATYESGFVIDKFPISRPNLTFSTLTVSNMSPEDSSIYLCSVEAVIGTEAFFGQGTRLTVV.

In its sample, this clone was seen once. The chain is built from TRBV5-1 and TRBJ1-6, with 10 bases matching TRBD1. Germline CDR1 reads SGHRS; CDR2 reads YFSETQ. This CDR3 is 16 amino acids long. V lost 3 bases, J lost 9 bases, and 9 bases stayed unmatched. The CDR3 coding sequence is TGCGCCAGCAGCTCTCGGACAGGGGGAGGAGGTTCACCCCTCCACTTT. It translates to CASSSRTGGGGSPLHF.